Described below is a single TCR beta chain sequence and its context. What it recognizes is unknown. This specimen comes from a study of cytomegalovirus exposure and HLA in healthy donors. Study-wide context: Earlier work reported 100 million or so unique TCR beta sequences from 180 million or so T cells.

This CDR3 comprises 13 residues. V was shortened by 2 bases and J by 0 bases, with 7 bases between the two germline ends. Germline values: CDR1 GTSNPN, CDR2 SVGIG (reference sequence). It was with 60 Vbeta and 13 Jbeta primers that the PCR ran. Here immunoSEQ multiplex PCR was the method, and the copy in TCRdb shows in-frame clones only, minus some. This sample's table has about 120,000 clones. Notes on the study in general: TCR beta sequences numbering 15,000 to 20,000 were associated with HLA alleles at 0.05 false discovery rate in a later analysis. A later analysis revealed that TCR association rates differed between HLA loci, peaking at DRB1 and bottoming out at HLA-C. Evidence from a later analysis indicated that most CMV-associated TCR beta chains looked HLA-restricted.

The gene calls are TRBV30 and TRBJ1-1, with D unresolved. The sequencing input was PBMCs. The receptor was derived from a woman aged 40 to 50 in good health and CMV-seropositive. CDR3 nucleotides: TGTGCCTGGAGTTATCAGGTGAACACTGAAGCTTTCTTT. Translation: CAWSYQVNTEAFF.